This T cell receptor beta chain was identified in a study of cytomegalovirus exposure and HLA in healthy donors. The study's findings and limits: An analysis was carried out later, and it reportedly showed fewer N-insertions in an Asian-associated ancestry cluster than the approximately 710-donor mean. An analysis that was carried out later associated 16,951 TCR beta sequences with HLA alleles at 0.05 false discovery rate.

With 60 Vbeta and 13 Jbeta primers, the PCR was carried out. Clones were sequenced by immunoSEQ multiplex PCR, and TCRdb holds only the in-frame ones, with some missing. The repertoire holds 150,000 to 200,000 clones, with roughly 77% as singletons. Germline values: CDR1 SGHNT, CDR2 YYREEE (reference sequence). The J segment lost 2 bases and the V segment lost 0 bases, leaving 9 bases of the junction unmatched. The length of the CDR3 is 18 residues. In the case of this clone: Its antigen is unidentified.

The sequence derives from a man in his forties in good health and CMV-seropositive. The specimen sequenced was PBMCs. The rearrangement links TRBV5-4 to TRBJ1-3; 9 bases align to TRBD1. This CDR3 reads CASSLGGGQGKAGNTIYF. CDR3 DNA: TGTGCCAGCAGCTTGGGGGGAGGACAGGGGAAGGCTGGAAACACCATATATTTT.